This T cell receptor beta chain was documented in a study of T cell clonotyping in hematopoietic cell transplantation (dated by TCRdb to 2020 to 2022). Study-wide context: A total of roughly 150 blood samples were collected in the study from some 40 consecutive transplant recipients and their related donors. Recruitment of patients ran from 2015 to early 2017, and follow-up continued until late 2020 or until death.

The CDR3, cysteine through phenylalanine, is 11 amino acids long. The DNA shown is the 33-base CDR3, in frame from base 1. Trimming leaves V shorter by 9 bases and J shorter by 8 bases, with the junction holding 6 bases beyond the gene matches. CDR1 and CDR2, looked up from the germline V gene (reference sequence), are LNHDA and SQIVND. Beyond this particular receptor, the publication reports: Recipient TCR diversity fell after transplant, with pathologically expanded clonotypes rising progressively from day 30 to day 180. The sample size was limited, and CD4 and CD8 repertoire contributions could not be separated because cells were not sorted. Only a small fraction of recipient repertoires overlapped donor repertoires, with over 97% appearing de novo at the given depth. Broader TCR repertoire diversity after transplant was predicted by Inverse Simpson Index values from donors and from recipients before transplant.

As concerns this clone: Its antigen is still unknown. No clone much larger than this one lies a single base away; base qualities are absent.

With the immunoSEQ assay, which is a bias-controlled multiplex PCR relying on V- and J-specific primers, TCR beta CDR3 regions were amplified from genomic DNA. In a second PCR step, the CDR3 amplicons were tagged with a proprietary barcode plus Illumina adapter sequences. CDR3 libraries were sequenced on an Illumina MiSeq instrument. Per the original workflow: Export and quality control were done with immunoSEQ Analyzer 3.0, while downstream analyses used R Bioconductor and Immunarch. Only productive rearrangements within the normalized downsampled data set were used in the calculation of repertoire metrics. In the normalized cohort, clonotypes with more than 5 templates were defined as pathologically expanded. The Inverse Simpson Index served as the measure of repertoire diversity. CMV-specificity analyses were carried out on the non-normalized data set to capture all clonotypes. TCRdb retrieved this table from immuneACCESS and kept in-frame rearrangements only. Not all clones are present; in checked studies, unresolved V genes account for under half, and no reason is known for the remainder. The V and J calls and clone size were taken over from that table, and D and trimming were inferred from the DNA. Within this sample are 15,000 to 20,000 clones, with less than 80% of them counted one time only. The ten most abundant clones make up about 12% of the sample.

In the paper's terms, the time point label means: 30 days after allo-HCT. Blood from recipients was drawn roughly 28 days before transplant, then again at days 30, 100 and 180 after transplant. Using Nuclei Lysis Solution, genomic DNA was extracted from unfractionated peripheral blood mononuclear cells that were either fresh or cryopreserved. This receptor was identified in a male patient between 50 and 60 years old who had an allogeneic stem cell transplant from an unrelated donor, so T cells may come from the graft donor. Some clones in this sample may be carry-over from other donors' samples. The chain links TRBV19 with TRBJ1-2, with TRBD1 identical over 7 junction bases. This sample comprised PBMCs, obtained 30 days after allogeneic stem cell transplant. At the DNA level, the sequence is TGTGCCAGCCGGACAGGCCGCGGCTACACCTTC. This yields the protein CASRTGRGYTF.